Listed here is a single T cell receptor beta chain. This clonotype was detected ten times or more. No antigen is known for it. Per-base qualities were not stored, and no clone one base away is much larger. The sample is drawn from a study of post-analysis software for immune sequencing data (dated by TCRdb to the mid-2010s). Looking at the study overall: The recorded disease courses included relapsing-remitting, secondary progressive and progressive-relapsing multiple sclerosis, and some patients had no subtype annotation. The patient repertoires were compared against about a dozen previously published healthy control repertoires obtained from donors aged 6 to 25 years. A subset of samples was prepared in parallel using single-end sample barcoding, then pooled and co-amplified after Illumina adapter ligation. What the research found in general, with its limitations: Direct clustering with F measure revealed strong co-clustering of samples prepared in the same batch, which led to a batch-effect correction. Patients showed significantly higher frequencies than controls for roughly five TRBV segments, among them TRBV5-6, TRBV5-1 and TRBV20-1. The multiple sclerosis patient group was slightly younger than the control group. Compared with controls, multiple sclerosis patients had significantly lower normalized Chao1 diversity, a finding suggesting substantial peripheral T-cell clonal expansion.

The library was built by means of PCR. Sequencing instrument: Illumina HiSeq 2500. To reduce PCR and sequencing biases, unique molecular identifiers were built into the TCR beta cDNA libraries. Approximately 500,000 cDNA molecules were obtained per 1 to 10 million input T cells, so each molecule approximated one T cell. The patient libraries were prepared and sequenced with the same protocol used for the earlier healthy control dataset. Samples belonging to the same batch were prepared together, multiplexed and sequenced on a shared HiSeq lane. On the authors' methods: MIGEC handled the raw barcoded reads, throwing out single-read molecular identifier groups before consensus assembly and CDR3 extraction. Clonotype tables were post-analysed with VDJtools, normalizing diversity by down-sampling all datasets to the smallest sample size. To correct batch-related cross-sample contamination, repertoire overlap clustering matched CDR3 amino acid sequences but not nucleotide sequences. TCRdb applied fastp at Q25 and MiXCR to the public reads, then kept only in-frame beta chains. Each CDR3 protein appears once, grouped with its most common genes and DNA. TCRdb, not the authors, supplied the V and J calls. This sample lists about 200,000 distinct CDR3 sequences; approximately 30% were detected once. The ten largest clonotypes hold less than 4% of the sample.

To demonstrate the VDJtools post-analysis software, TCR beta repertoires were profiled from the peripheral blood of about 13 young patients with multiple sclerosis. The multiple sclerosis patients were children and adolescents between roughly 6 and 16 years of age. Based on the germline V gene, the CDR1 and CDR2 sequences are LGHNA and YNFKEQ. The junction shows trimming of 9 bases on V and 0 bases on J, plus 11 bases between the germline ends. Its CDR3 holds 14 amino acids, cysteine through phenylalanine. Left in the record is the CDR3 DNA by itself, 42 bases read in frame from the first base. This receptor was taken from a girl aged 2-17 years with multiple sclerosis. Input material: blood. The chain links TRBV4-2 with TRBJ2-2; confidence is insufficient to name the D gene. The DNA sequence is as follows: TGTGCCAGGTCCAGCAGGCCGAACACCGGGGAGCTGTTTTTT. Its protein product is CARSSRPNTGELFF.